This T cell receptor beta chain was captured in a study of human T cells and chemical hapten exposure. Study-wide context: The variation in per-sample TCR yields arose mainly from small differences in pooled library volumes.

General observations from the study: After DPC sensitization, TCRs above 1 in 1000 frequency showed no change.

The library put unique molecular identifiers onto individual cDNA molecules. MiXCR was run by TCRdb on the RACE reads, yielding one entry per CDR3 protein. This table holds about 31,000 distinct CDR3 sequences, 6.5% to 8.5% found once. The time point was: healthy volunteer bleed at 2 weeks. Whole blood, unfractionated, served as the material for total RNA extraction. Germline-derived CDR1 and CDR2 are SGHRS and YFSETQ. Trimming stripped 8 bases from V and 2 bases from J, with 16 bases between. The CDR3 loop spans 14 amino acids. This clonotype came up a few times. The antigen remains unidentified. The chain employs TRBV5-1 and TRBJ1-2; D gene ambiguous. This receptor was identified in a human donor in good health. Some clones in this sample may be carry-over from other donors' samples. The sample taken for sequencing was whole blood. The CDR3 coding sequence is TGCGCCAGTAGGGAAGAACTTATGAACTATGGCTACACCTTC. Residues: CASREELMNYGYTF.